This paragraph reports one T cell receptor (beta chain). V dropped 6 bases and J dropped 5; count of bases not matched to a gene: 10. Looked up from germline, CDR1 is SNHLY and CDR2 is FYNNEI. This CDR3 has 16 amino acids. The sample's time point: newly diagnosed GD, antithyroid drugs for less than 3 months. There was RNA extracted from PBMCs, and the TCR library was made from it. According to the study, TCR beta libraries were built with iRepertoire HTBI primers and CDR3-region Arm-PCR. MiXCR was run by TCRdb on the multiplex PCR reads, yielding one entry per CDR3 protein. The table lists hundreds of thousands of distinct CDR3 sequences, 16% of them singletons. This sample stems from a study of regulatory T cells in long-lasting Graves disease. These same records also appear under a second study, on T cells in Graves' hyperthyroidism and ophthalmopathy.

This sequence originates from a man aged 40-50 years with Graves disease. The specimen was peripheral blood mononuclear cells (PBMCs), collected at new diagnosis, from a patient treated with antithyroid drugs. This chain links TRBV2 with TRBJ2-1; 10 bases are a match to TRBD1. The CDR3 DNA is TGTGCCAGCAGCGACGGGAGGGACAGGGGTCACAATGAGCAGTTCTTC. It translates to CASSDGRDRGHNEQFF.